The TCR beta chain described here comes from a study of T-cell reconstitution after alpha-beta-depleted transplantation in children. This clonotype was detected only a few times. Its target is unknown. The V segment lost 3 bases and the J segment 3 bases; nucleotides outside the gene matches: 5. This CDR3 is 15 amino acids long. Germline V gene data show CDR1 as SNHLY and CDR2 as FYNNEI. This sample's TCRbeta library carried unique molecular identifier barcodes. TCRdb re-called the PCR reads with MiXCR, one entry per CDR3 protein. The profile covers approximately 170,000 distinct CDR3 sequences, with roughly 11% appearing a single time and less than 15% taken by the ten largest. Findings and caveats of the study: Fresh T-cell production supplied most of the T-cell counts and diversity seen one year after transplant. Reported findings indicate that, about two months after transplant, alpha-beta T cells came from several hundred expanded clones, which were derived from non-depleted graft cells.

This clonotype was sampled from a boy aged 2 to 10 with acute myeloid leukemia, due to receive a stem cell transplant. The chain carries TRBV2 and TRBJ1-1, with 9 bases matching TRBD1. Specimen: PBMCs, collected before TCRalphabeta/CD19-depleted stem cell transplant. CDR3 residues: CASSDWDRVDTEAFF. The CDR3 DNA reads TGTGCCAGCAGTGACTGGGACAGGGTGGACACTGAAGCTTTCTTT.